The T cell receptor (beta chain) under discussion was sequenced for a study of blood T cell repertoires in COVID-19. The germline V and J ends were trimmed by 4 bases and 5 bases, with 11 bases remaining between them. Germline V CDR1 and CDR2: SGHRS, YFSETQ. The CDR3 has 13 amino acids. Original handling: Nucleated cell counts were estimated from reference gene primer amplification. Assay: immunoSEQ multiplex PCR; the TCRdb copy retains only in-frame clones and omits some. V, J and clone size reflect that table, while D and trimming were determined from the DNA. The data show hundreds of thousands of clones, with 87% seen just once and less than 15% held by the top ten.

The sequence was obtained from a young woman who had recovered from COVID-19. The V gene is TRBV5-1, the J gene TRBJ2-3; D perhaps matches TRBD2 (5 bases). The sequencing sample was made of peripheral blood. CDR3 sequence reads: CASSGGRGDTQYF. For the CDR3, the DNA is TGCGCCAGCAGCGGTGGACGGGGAGATACGCAGTATTTT.